This T cell receptor beta chain is drawn from a study of cytomegalovirus exposure and HLA in healthy donors. The PCR was carried out with 60 Vbeta primers and 13 Jbeta primers. Sequenced by immunoSEQ multiplex PCR; TCRdb stores in-frame clones only, minus some. This table has fewer than 150,000 clones, 60% to 80% appearing once. The germline gives CDR1 SGHRS, CDR2 YFSETQ. The CDR3 is 16 amino acids. V was cut by 3 bases and J by 5 bases, with 20 bases left in between. The J gene is TRBJ2-5, the V gene TRBV5-1; D is possibly TRBD2 (6 bases). Sequencing was performed on PBMCs. The clonotype originates from a man aged 25 to 45 in good health and CMV-seronegative. The CDR3 here is CASSWGMETGRETQYF. As DNA, the CDR3 is TGCGCCAGCAGCTGGGGAATGGAAACGGGGAGGGAGACCCAGTACTTC.